The 14 T cell receptor beta chains below all came from one sample that was sequenced in a study of blood T cells in healthy people across ages. Combining a sample-barcoded 5' primer with a J-beta primer mix, a second PCR ran for roughly 7 to 12 cycles. TCRdb recomputed calls from the 5' RACE reads with MiXCR, one row per CDR3 protein. The sample lists 780,000 or so distinct CDR3 sequences, 40% to 65% occurring once. The sample comprised blood. These receptors were collected from an elderly man in good health.

The genes are TRBV3-1 and TRBJ2-7; 9 bases map to TRBD2. The CDR3 is made up of 17 amino acids. V was pared by 4 bases and J by 5 bases, with 15 bases of the junction left unmatched. Germline-derived CDR1 and CDR2 are LGHDT and YNNKEL (reference sequence). In DNA form, the CDR3 reads TGTGCCAGCAGCCCTGGTGGAAGCGGGAGGTTGCGGGACGAGCAGTACTTC. Protein sequence: CASSPGGSGRLRDEQYF.

The chain couples TRBV20-1 to TRBJ2-1, with TRBD2 matching over 10 bases. V gave up 6 bases and J gave up 10 bases; unmatched junction bases: 6. The CDR3 runs 12 residues. Germline V gives CDR1 DFQATT, CDR2 SNEGSKA (reference sequence). DNA for the CDR3: TGCAGTGCCCGCCCGGGACTAGCGGAGCAGTTCTTC. Amino acids: CSARPGLAEQFF.

This rearrangement joins TRBV11-2 to TRBJ2-1; D is possibly TRBD2 (5 bases). The end of the DNA fits TRBJ2-7 better, so the J call may be wrong. Germline lookup yields CDR1 SGHAT and CDR2 FQNNGV. This CDR3 comprises 11 residues. The chain's CDR3 is CASSFLAEQYF. The CDR3 DNA is TGTGCCAGCAGCTTTTTAGCGGAGCAGTACTTC.

The chain links TRBV6-1 to TRBJ1-4, with 9 bases matching TRBD1. V lost 3 bases, J lost 3 bases, and 2 bases stayed unmatched. Germline V lookup: CDR1 MNHNS, CDR2 SASEGT. The CDR3 length is 15 residues. CDR3 nucleotide sequence: TGTGCCAGCAGTGAGGGGACAGGGCCTAATGAAAAACTGTTTTTT. Residues: CASSEGTGPNEKLFF.

This clonotype has only a few counts. The chain carries TRBV5-1 and TRBJ1-4; D is uncertain. V shed 3 bases and J shed 7 bases, with 16 bases lying between them. The V gene's germline CDR1 is SGHRS and CDR2 YFSETQ. CDR3 length equals 15 residues. The CDR3 bases are TGCGCCAGCAGCTCCAGACCTGACGCGGGTGAAAAACTGTTTTTT. The encoded protein is CASSSRPDAGEKLFF.

The V gene is TRBV5-1, the J gene TRBJ2-7; the D gene could be TRBD1 or TRBD2 (5 bases each). This CDR3 has 14 residues. CDR1 is SGHRS and CDR2 is YFSETQ in the germline V gene. Deletions cut 1 base from V and 3 bases from J, with 11 bases between. DNA of the CDR3: TGCGCCAGCAGCTTGTTGGGGGAAGTCTACGAGCAGTACTTC. Protein sequence: CASSLLGEVYEQYF. Filled out from reference TRBV5-1 and TRBJ2-7, the complete variable domain reads KAGVTQTPRYLIKTRGQQVTLSCSPISGHRSVSWYQQTPGQGLQFLFEYFSETQRNKGNFPGRFSGRQFSNSRSEMNVSTLELGDSALYLCASSLLGEVYEQYFGPGTRLTVT.

V usage is TRBV18 and J usage is TRBJ2-1, with TRBD1 identical over 9 bases. The CDR3 has 16 residues. Trimming cost V 3 bases and J 7 bases; bases outside gene matches: 10. Germline V gene lookup returns CDR1 KGHSH and CDR2 LQKENI. CDR3 sequence: CASSPRGQGVVNEQFF. For the CDR3, the DNA is TGTGCCAGCTCACCCCGGGGACAGGGTGTGGTGAATGAGCAGTTCTTC.

In this sample, this clonotype turned up a few times. The CDR3 loop reads CASSEVHSGANVLTF. CDR3 nucleotide sequence: TGTGCCAGCAGTGAAGTACATTCCGGGGCCAACGTCCTGACTTTC. V gene TRBV2 combines with J gene TRBJ2-6; D is unclear. Germline V gives CDR1 SNHLY, CDR2 FYNNEI. Deletions cut 1 base from V and 4 bases from J, with 8 bases between. The CDR3 spans 15 residues.

The chain is built from TRBV2 and TRBJ2-7; TRBD1 matches at 7 bases. J lost 3 bases, V lost 6 bases, and 11 bases had no gene match. This CDR3 spans 15 amino acids. Germline V CDR1 and CDR2: SNHLY, FYNNEI. The CDR3 protein is CASRRTGYRIYEQYF. DNA for the CDR3: TGTGCCAGCAGGAGGACAGGTTACAGGATCTACGAGCAGTACTTC. Combining the CDR3 with reference TRBV2 and TRBJ2-7 gives the whole variable domain EPEVTQTPSHQVTQMGQEVILRCVPISNHLYFYWYRQILGQKVEFLVSFYNNEISEKSEIFDDQFSVERPDGSNFTLKIRSTKLEDSAMYFCASRRTGYRIYEQYFGPGTRLTVT.

A note on this clonotype: At one end the junction does not follow the germline gene, possibly because of a read error. The chain couples TRBV20-1 to TRBJ2-5; the match to TRBD2 covers 9 bases. Germline V gene sequence: CDR1 DFQATT, CDR2 SNEGSKA (reference sequence). The CDR3 is made up of 14 amino acids. The CDR3 region is CSTSRGTSTNGQYF. In DNA form, the CDR3 reads TGCAGTACTAGTCGTGGGACTAGCACCAACGGGCAGTACTTC.

This clonotype was seen a few times. This sequence joins TRBV27 and TRBJ2-5, with 10 bases lining up with TRBD2. Germline V gives CDR1 MNHEY, CDR2 SMNVEV (reference sequence). V lost 4 bases, J lost 3 bases, and 5 bases stayed unmatched. The CDR3 is made up of 15 amino acids. The CDR3 is CASSSLGLAEETQYF. CDR3 bases: TGTGCCAGCAGTTCTCTAGGACTAGCGGAAGAGACCCAGTACTTC.

This clonotype was detected only a few times. The V gene is TRBV3-1, the J gene TRBJ1-2, with D possibly matching TRBD1 (6 bases). Trimming pared 0 bases from V and 7 bases from J, leaving 18 bases between. This CDR3 region has 16 residues. CDR1 and CDR2 from the germline V gene are LGHDT and YNNKEL (reference sequence). CDR3 sequence: CASSQDRSTRGAGYTF. The CDR3 DNA sequence: TGTGCCAGCAGCCAAGATCGGAGCACAAGGGGGGCTGGCTACACCTTC.

The J gene is TRBJ1-1, the V gene TRBV10-3; D uncertain. Germline V gene sequence: CDR1 ENHRY, CDR2 SYGVKD. Trimming stripped 10 bases from V and 1 base from J, with 19 bases between. The CDR3 covers 15 residues. The CDR3 DNA reads TGTGCCACTGCCGACCGGGAGGGAACGAACACTGAAGCTTTCTTT. Protein sequence: CATADREGTNTEAFF.

V is TRBV18 and J is TRBJ1-2; 8 bases are shared with TRBD1. V lost 6 bases to trimming and J lost 4 bases; unmatched junction nucleotides: 10. The CDR3 runs 15 residues. CDR1 and CDR2 from the germline V gene are KGHSH and LQKENI. CDR3 coding DNA: TGTGCCAGCTCGCCTGGACAGGGCCCTGCCTATGGCTACACCTTC. Encoded protein: CASSPGQGPAYGYTF.